In its sample, the clone carrying this TCR beta chain was seen a few times. The antigen remains unidentified. A sample-barcoded 5' primer and a J-beta primer mix were used in a second PCR of roughly 7 to 11 cycles. TCRdb re-called the 5' RACE reads with MiXCR, one entry per CDR3 protein. Of hundreds of thousands of distinct CDR3 sequences in the sample, around 24% were seen once. CDR3 length equals 17 residues. Trimming stripped 5 bases from V and 0 bases from J, with 14 bases between. The germline V gene has CDR1 MDHEN and CDR2 SYDVKM. This sample was taken from a study of blood T cells in healthy people across ages. Study-wide results and caveats: As age increased, TCR beta diversity per million T cells fell in a roughly linear fashion. Leaving the PBMCs unsorted stopped any conclusive comparison of naive versus antigen-experienced cells.

These data were also filed under a second study, of T cells of mothers and their children.

The gene calls are TRBV28 and TRBJ2-6, with D hard to call. This TCR derives from a boy aged 5 to 17 in good health. The sequenced sample consisted of blood. This CDR3 reads CASSPPDGISGANVLTF. In DNA form, the CDR3 reads TGTGCCAGCAGTCCCCCCGACGGCATCTCTGGGGCCAACGTCCTGACTTTC. The whole variable domain, remainder taken from reference TRBV28 and TRBJ2-6, is DVKVTQSSRYLVKRTGEKVFLECVQDMDHENMFWYRQDPGLGLRLIYFSYDVKMKEKGDIPEGYSVSREKKERFSLILESASTNQTSMYLCASSPPDGISGANVLTFGAGSRLTVL.